A single sample gave rise to the 23 T cell receptor beta chains below, sequenced in a study of cytotoxic CD8 clonotypes in ibrutinib-treated CLL. Sequencing used immunoSEQ multiplex PCR; TCRdb keeps in-frame clones, though not all of them. Found here are roughly 130,000 clones, 79% of them singletons; the top ten hold 10% to 15%. Sequencing was performed on PBMCs, taken after 12 months of ibrutinib treatment. Receptor source: a human donor with chronic lymphocytic leukemia.

Here the CDR3 reads CASSRTGDNTGELFF. In DNA form, the CDR3 reads TGCGCCAGCAGTCGAACAGGAGATAACACCGGGGAGCTGTTTTTT. The V and J genes are TRBV5-1 and TRBJ2-2; D is perhaps TRBD1 (5 bases). The CDR3 loop spans 15 amino acids. Germline-derived CDR1 and CDR2 are SGHRS and YFSETQ. V lost 5 bases, J lost 2 bases, and 13 bases lay in between.

The gene calls are TRBV12-5 and TRBJ2-1; 10 bases match TRBD1. V lost 6 bases to trimming and J lost 5 bases; unmatched junction nucleotides: 7. The germline V gene has CDR1 LGHNT and CDR2 FRNRAP. This CDR3 comprises 15 residues. The CDR3, as DNA: TGTGCTAGTGGGGATGGACAGGGGGTGAACAATGAGCAGTTCTTC. It translates to CASGDGQGVNNEQFF.

The CDR3 reads CASSAGSDSPFRGELFF. In nucleotides, the CDR3 is TGTGCCAGCAGCGCAGGGTCGGACAGTCCGTTTCGCGGGGAGCTGTTTTTT. The chain carries TRBV9 and TRBJ2-2, with a possible D match to TRBD1 (6 bases). The germline V gene encodes CDR1 SGDLS and CDR2 YYNGEE. The CDR3 loop spans 17 amino acids. V shed 3 bases and J shed 7 bases, with 22 bases lying between them.

This chain uses TRBV5-1 with TRBJ2-1, with 8 bases matching TRBD2. With 0 bases clipped from V and 7 bases from J, the junction kept 6 bases outside the gene matches. Germline V lookup: CDR1 SGHRS, CDR2 YFSETQ. This CDR3 region has 15 residues. The CDR3 DNA sequence: TGCGCCAGCAGCTTGGGTAGCGGGATTGGGAATGAGCAGTTCTTC. This sequence encodes CASSLGSGIGNEQFF.

This chain links TRBV9 with TRBJ1-3, with 7 bases matching TRBD1. Trimming removed 0 bases from V and 2 bases from J; junction bases left unmatched: 5. The length of the CDR3 is 16 residues. Germline V gene sequence: CDR1 SGDLS, CDR2 YYNGEE. CDR3 sequence reads: CASSVAHRGPGNTIYF. The CDR3 DNA reads as TGTGCCAGCAGCGTAGCTCATAGGGGGCCTGGAAACACCATATATTTT.

The rearrangement uses TRBV28 and TRBJ2-2, with 8 nucleotides matching TRBD2. The CDR3 length is 13 residues. The germline V gene encodes CDR1 MDHEN and CDR2 SYDVKM. Trimming at V came to 3 bases and at J to 6 bases, leaving 0 bases not matched to a gene. This chain's CDR3 is CASSFGGAGELFF. The CDR3 DNA sequence: TGTGCCAGCAGTTTCGGGGGGGCCGGGGAGCTGTTTTTT.

This chain links TRBV4-3 with TRBJ2-1; 8 bases are shared with TRBD2. This CDR3 has 15 amino acids. The trim removed 4 bases at V and 4 bases at J, leaving 6 bases unmatched. The V gene's germline CDR1 is LGHNA and CDR2 YSLEER. CDR3 nucleotide sequence: TGCGCCAGCAGCCGGCAACTAGCGGAGTACAATGAGCAGTTCTTC. The encoded protein is CASSRQLAEYNEQFF.

This sequence joins TRBV5-6 and TRBJ1-5, with D uncertain. CDR1 is SGHDT and CDR2 is YYEEEE in the germline V gene. Trimming stripped 4 bases from V and 5 bases from J, with 13 bases between. The CDR3 sequence is 14 residues long. CDR3 residues: CASSKGRVDQPQHF. CDR3 coding DNA: TGTGCCAGCAGCAAAGGACGAGTGGATCAGCCCCAGCATTTT. Variable domain in full (rest from reference TRBV5-6 and TRBJ1-5): DAGVTQSPTHLIKTRGQQVTLRCSPKSGHDTVSWYQQALGQGPQFIFQYYEEEERQRGNFPDRFSGHQFPNYSSELNVNALLLGDSALYLCASSKGRVDQPQHFGDGTRLSIL.

The chain is built from TRBV2 and TRBJ2-5, with 9 bases that match TRBD2. Germline-derived CDR1 and CDR2 are SNHLY and FYNNEI. Germline trimming cut 5 bases from V and 4 bases from J; bases unmatched to any gene: 11. The CDR3 totals 16 residues. This chain's CDR3 is CASSFLAGGGGETQYF. The CDR3 nucleotides read TGTGCCAGCAGTTTTTTGGCGGGAGGGGGAGGAGAGACCCAGTACTTC. The whole variable domain, remainder taken from reference TRBV2 and TRBJ2-5, is EPEVTQTPSHQVTQMGQEVILRCVPISNHLYFYWYRQILGQKVEFLVSFYNNEISEKSEIFDDQFSVERPDGSNFTLKIRSTKLEDSAMYFCASSFLAGGGGETQYFGPGTRLLVL.

The chain joins TRBV19 to TRBJ2-1; TRBD2 matches 13 bases. The germline V gene has CDR1 LNHDA and CDR2 SQIVND (reference sequence). The CDR3 contains 15 residues. V gave up 4 bases and J gave up 7 bases; unmatched junction bases: 4. This CDR3 is CASSTGTSGANEQFF. The CDR3 nucleotides read TGTGCCAGTAGTACTGGGACTAGCGGGGCTAATGAGCAGTTCTTC.

The V and J genes are TRBV5-6 and TRBJ2-5, with D unclear. This CDR3 has 11 amino acids. The V gene lost 2 bases and the J gene lost 4 bases, with 3 bases spanning the gap. Germline loops: CDR1 SGHDT, CDR2 YYEEEE. The CDR3 sequence is CASSFSETQYF. The CDR3 DNA follows: TGTGCCAGCAGCTTCTCAGAGACCCAGTACTTC.

The chain is built from TRBV5-1 and TRBJ2-3; TRBD2 matches 10 bases. This CDR3 has 14 amino acids. After removal of 4 bases from V and 6 bases from J, the junction contained 5 bases not matched to a gene. Germline CDR1 reads SGHRS; CDR2 reads YFSETQ. For the CDR3, the DNA is TGCGCCAGCAGCATAACTAGCGGGGTGGATACGCAGTATTTT. Its protein is CASSITSGVDTQYF. Full variable domain (remainder filled in from reference TRBV5-1 and TRBJ2-3): KAGVTQTPRYLIKTRGQQVTLSCSPISGHRSVSWYQQTPGQGLQFLFEYFSETQRNKGNFPGRFSGRQFSNSRSEMNVSTLELGDSALYLCASSITSGVDTQYFGPGTRLTVL.

The CDR3, as DNA: TGTGCCAGCAGCTTGGAGAGCCCCGAAAAACTGTTTTTT. Encoded protein: CASSLESPEKLFF. The chain has TRBV7-9 and TRBJ1-4; D is unclear. The CDR3 runs to 13 residues. Germline lookup yields CDR1 SEHNR and CDR2 FQNEAQ (reference sequence). V dropped 3 bases and J dropped 8 bases, with 10 bases sitting between them. Drawing the rest from reference TRBV7-9 and TRBJ1-4, the complete variable domain is DTGVSQNPRHKITKRGQNVTFRCDPISEHNRLYWYRQTLGQGPEFLTYFQNEAQLEKSRLLSDRFSAERPKGSFSTLEIQRTEQGDSAMYLCASSLESPEKLFFGSGTQLSVL.

The chain couples TRBV5-1 to TRBJ1-2; D gene ambiguous. This CDR3 has 14 amino acids. V gave up 0 bases and J gave up 2 bases, with 8 bases separating them. Germline V gene lookup returns CDR1 SGHRS and CDR2 YFSETQ. DNA of the CDR3: TGCGCCAGCAGCTTGGTAGGAACCAACTATGGCTACACCTTC. Translated: CASSLVGTNYGYTF.

The chain links TRBV5-4 to TRBJ1-2; TRBD1 is a possible D gene (5 bases). The V gene's germline CDR1 is SGHNT and CDR2 YYREEE (reference sequence). The CDR3 has 13 amino acids. Trimming left V 5 bases short and J 2 bases short, with 10 bases between. CDR3: CASSLDINYGYTF. CDR3 DNA sequence: TGTGCCAGCAGTCTGGACATAAACTATGGCTACACCTTC.

The V call is TRBV27, the J call TRBJ1-1; no firm D call. Trimming shortened V by 6 bases and J by 3 bases, and 11 bases separated the two germline ends. The germline CDR1 and CDR2 sequences are MNHEY and SMNVEV (reference sequence). The CDR3 has 13 residues. CDR3 region: CASSSTADTEAFF. CDR3 in DNA: TGTGCCAGCAGCTCGACCGCGGACACTGAAGCTTTCTTT.

The chain couples TRBV5-1 to TRBJ2-7; TRBD1 matches 9 bases. With V trimmed by 0 bases and J by 2 bases, 3 bases remained unmatched. The CDR3 length is 15 residues. Germline CDR1 and CDR2: SGHRS and YFSETQ. The CDR3 DNA follows: TGCGCCAGCAGCTTGGGAGGACAGGGGACCTACGAGCAGTACTTC. Its protein is CASSLGGQGTYEQYF.

The chain joins TRBV9 to TRBJ2-1; D not resolved. The V and J ends lost 4 bases and 7 bases respectively, with 24 bases between them. In germline, CDR1 is SGDLS, CDR2 YYNGEE. The CDR3 has 17 residues. The CDR3 nucleotides read TGTGCCAGCAGCCCGCTCCGTGGTTCTGGAGTAAAGAATGAGCAGTTCTTC. It encodes CASSPLRGSGVKNEQFF.

This chain's CDR3 is CASTPVGTRQETQYF. DNA of the CDR3: TGTGCCAGCACCCCGGTTGGTACACGCCAAGAGACCCAGTACTTC. The chain carries TRBV7-7 and TRBJ2-5, with no clear D. CDR3 length equals 15 residues. Germline V gene data show CDR1 as SSHAT and CDR2 as FNYEAQ (reference sequence). V was shortened by 7 bases and J by 1 base, with 16 bases between the two germline ends.

A single count supports this clone. This rearrangement joins TRBV7-6 to TRBJ2-7; the match to TRBD2 covers 11 bases. V gave up 5 bases and J gave up 3 bases; unmatched junction bases: 9. The CDR3 has 16 amino acids. CDR1 is SGHVS and CDR2 is FNYEAQ in the germline V gene. CDR3 region: CASSDPTSGSIYEQYF. CDR3 nucleotide sequence: TGTGCCAGCAGCGACCCTACTAGCGGGAGTATCTACGAGCAGTACTTC.

This sequence joins TRBV5-1 and TRBJ1-1, with TRBD1 as a possible D gene (5 bases). V dropped 1 base and J dropped 1 base, with 14 bases sitting between them. The germline V gene has CDR1 SGHRS and CDR2 YFSETQ. The CDR3 spans 16 residues. CDR3 DNA: TGCGCCAGCAGCTTGCAAACCGGGACGGCGAACACTGAAGCTTTCTTT. It encodes CASSLQTGTANTEAFF. The complete variable domain, with remaining parts taken from reference TRBV5-1 and TRBJ1-1, reads KAGVTQTPRYLIKTRGQQVTLSCSPISGHRSVSWYQQTPGQGLQFLFEYFSETQRNKGNFPGRFSGRQFSNSRSEMNVSTLELGDSALYLCASSLQTGTANTEAFFGQGTRLTVV.

The gene calls are TRBV6-1 and TRBJ2-7; TRBD2 matches 8 bases. CDR1 MNHNS and CDR2 SASEGT come from the germline V gene. The V segment lost 4 bases and the J segment 2 bases; nucleotides outside the gene matches: 4. The CDR3 has 14 amino acids. The chain's CDR3 is CASSVLAGPYEQYF. CDR3 in DNA: TGTGCCAGCAGTGTGCTAGCGGGCCCCTACGAGCAGTACTTC.

V gene TRBV7-2 combines with J gene TRBJ1-4; 8 bases fit TRBD1. Germline V gene sequence: CDR1 SGHTA, CDR2 FQGNSA. V trimming: 4 bases; J trimming: 5 bases; junction bases outside the gene matches: 6. The CDR3 extends over 15 amino acids. The CDR3 protein is CASSSRTGRNEKLFF. CDR3 coding DNA: TGTGCCAGCAGCTCCCGGACAGGGCGGAATGAAAAACTGTTTTTT.